The text below deals with one T cell receptor (beta chain). These data originate in a study of shared clonotypes between healthy human individuals. V was cut by 2 bases and J by 6 bases, with 13 bases left in between. CDR1 is MNHNS, CDR2 SASEGT, per germline. The CDR3 has 14 amino acids. Authors' data handling: In the immunoSEQ data, sequences were junction-only and lacked quality scores, so filtering differed. Measured with immunoSEQ multiplex PCR; TCRdb has only the in-frame clones, and not every one. That table furnishes V, J and clone size, whereas the DNA furnished D and trimming. Seen here are hundreds of thousands of clones, approximately 80% observed once, and the top ten hold about an eighth. Every contributor of samples was a Caucasian grown-up residing in Nashville, Tennessee.

The sequenced material came from PBMCs. This receptor was identified in a woman aged 40 to 50 in good health. Some clones in this sample may be carry-over from other donors' samples. The V and J genes are TRBV6-1 and TRBJ1-1, with D possibly being TRBD1 (5 bases). DNA of the CDR3: TGTGCCAGCAGTGAACGGGACCGGCGGTCTGAAGCTTTCTTT. Residues: CASSERDRRSEAFF.